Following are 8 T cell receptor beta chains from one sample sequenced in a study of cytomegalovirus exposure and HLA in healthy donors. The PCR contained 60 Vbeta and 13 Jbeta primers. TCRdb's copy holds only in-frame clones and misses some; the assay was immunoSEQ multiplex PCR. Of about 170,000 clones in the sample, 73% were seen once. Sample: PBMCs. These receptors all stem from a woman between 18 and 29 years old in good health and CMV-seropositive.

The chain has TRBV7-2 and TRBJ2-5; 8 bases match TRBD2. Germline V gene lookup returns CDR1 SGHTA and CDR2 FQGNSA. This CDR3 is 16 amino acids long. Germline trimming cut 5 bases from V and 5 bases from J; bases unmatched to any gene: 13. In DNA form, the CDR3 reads TGTGCCAGCAGCCAAAAGAACGTAGCGGGGCCGGAGACCCAGTACTTC. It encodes CASSQKNVAGPETQYF. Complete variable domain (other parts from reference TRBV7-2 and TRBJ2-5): GAGVSQSPSNKVTEKGKDVELRCDPISGHTALYWYRQSLGQGLEFLIYFQGNSAPDKSGLPSDRFSAERTGGSVSTLTIQRTQQEDSAVYLCASSQKNVAGPETQYFGPGTRLLVL.

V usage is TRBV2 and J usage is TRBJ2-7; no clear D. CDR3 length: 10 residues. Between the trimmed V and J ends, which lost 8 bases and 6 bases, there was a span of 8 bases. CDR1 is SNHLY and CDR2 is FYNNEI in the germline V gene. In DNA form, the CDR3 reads TGTGCCAGCCTGGGCCGCGAGCAGTACTTC. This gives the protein CASLGREQYF.

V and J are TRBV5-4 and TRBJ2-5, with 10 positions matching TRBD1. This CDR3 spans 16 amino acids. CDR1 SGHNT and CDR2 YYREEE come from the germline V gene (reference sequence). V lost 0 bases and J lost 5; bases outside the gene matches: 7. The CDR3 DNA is TGTGCCAGCAGCTTGGGGGTCCGGGACAGGGGCGAGACCCAGTACTTC. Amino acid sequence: CASSLGVRDRGETQYF. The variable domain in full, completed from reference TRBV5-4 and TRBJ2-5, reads ETGVTQSPTHLIKTRGQQVTLRCSSQSGHNTVSWYQQALGQGPQFIFQYYREEENGRGNFPPRFSGLQFPNYSSELNVNALELDDSALYLCASSLGVRDRGETQYFGPGTRLLVL.

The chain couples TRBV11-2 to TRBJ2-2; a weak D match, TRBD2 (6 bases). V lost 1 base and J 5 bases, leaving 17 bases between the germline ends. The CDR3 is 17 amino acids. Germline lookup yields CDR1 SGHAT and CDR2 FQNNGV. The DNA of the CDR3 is TGTGCCAGCAGCTTAGGCGCGGGACCCTCGATTACCGGGGAGCTGTTTTTT. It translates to CASSLGAGPSITGELFF.

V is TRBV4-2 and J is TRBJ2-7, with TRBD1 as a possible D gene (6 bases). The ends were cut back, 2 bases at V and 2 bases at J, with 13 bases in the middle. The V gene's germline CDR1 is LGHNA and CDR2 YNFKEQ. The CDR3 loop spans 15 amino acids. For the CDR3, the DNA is TGTGCCAGCAGCCAAAGATCTCAGGGGCCCTACGAGCAGTACTTC. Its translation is CASSQRSQGPYEQYF.

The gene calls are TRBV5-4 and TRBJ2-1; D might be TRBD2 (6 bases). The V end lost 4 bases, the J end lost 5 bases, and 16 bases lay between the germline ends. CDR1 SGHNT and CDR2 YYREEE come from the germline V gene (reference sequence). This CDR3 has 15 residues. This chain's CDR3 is CASSPPGGGNNEQFF. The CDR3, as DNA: TGTGCCAGCAGCCCGCCGGGTGGCGGGAACAATGAGCAGTTCTTC.

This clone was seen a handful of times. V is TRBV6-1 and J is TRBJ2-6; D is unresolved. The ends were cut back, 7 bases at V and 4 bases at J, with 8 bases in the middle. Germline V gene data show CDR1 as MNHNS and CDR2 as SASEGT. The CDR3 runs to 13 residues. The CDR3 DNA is TGTGCCAGCATCTTCCCCGGGGCCAACGTCCTGACTTTC. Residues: CASIFPGANVLTF.

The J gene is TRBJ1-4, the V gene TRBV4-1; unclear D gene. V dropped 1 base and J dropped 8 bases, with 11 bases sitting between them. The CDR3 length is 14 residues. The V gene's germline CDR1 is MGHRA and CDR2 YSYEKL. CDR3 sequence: CASSQVEKEEKLFF. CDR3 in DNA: TGCGCCAGCAGCCAAGTAGAAAAAGAGGAAAAACTGTTTTTT.